The 4 T cell receptor beta chains below all came from one sample that was sequenced in a study of cytomegalovirus exposure and HLA in healthy donors (dated by TCRdb to about 2017). Libraries were prepared through the immunoSEQ multiplex PCR assay. A mixture of 60 forward primers for TCR Vbeta segments and 13 reverse primers for TCR Jbeta segments was used in the multiplex PCR. The source is immuneACCESS, and TCRdb retained only in-frame sequences with V and J called. Part of the clones is not carried over; for the studies checked, unresolved V genes explain less than half of this, and the remainder is unexplained. The sample table records over 150,000 clones; 77% of these occur just once. The ten largest clones capture more than 2% of the sample. Material: PBMCs. These TCRs come from a man aged 50 or older in good health and CMV-seropositive.

The V call is TRBV19, the J call TRBJ1-1; D perhaps matches TRBD1 (5 bases). The CDR3 is 14 amino acids. Germline lookup yields CDR1 LNHDA and CDR2 SQIVND (reference sequence). V gave up 3 bases and J gave up 1 base, with 9 bases separating them. The CDR3 coding sequence is TGTGCCAGTAGTATGGGGCAGGGGAACACTGAAGCTTTCTTT. Its protein product is CASSMGQGNTEAFF.

This chain uses TRBV4-2 with TRBJ2-5; no clear D gene. The J call is doubtful: the DNA matches TRBJ2-7 better. The length of the CDR3 is 13 residues. Germline V gene sequence: CDR1 LGHNA, CDR2 YNFKEQ. The CDR3 is CASSQGLSYEQYF. CDR3 nucleotides: TGTGCCAGCAGCCAAGGTTTGTCCTACGAGCAGTACTTC.

The V and J genes are TRBV6-1 and TRBJ1-4; D is unresolved. V was cut by 7 bases and J by 0 bases, with 9 bases left in between. The CDR3 has 14 amino acids. Germline assignment: CDR1 MNHNS and CDR2 SASEGT. The CDR3 loop is CASKFGPTNEKLFF. For the CDR3, the DNA is TGTGCCAGCAAATTTGGGCCAACTAATGAAAAACTGTTTTTT.

Of note for this clone: At the DNA level, this CDR3 is encoded by other sequences in the same sample as well. The chain recombines TRBV27 with TRBJ1-1, with D possibly TRBD1 on 5 matching bases. V dropped 3 bases and J dropped 0 bases, with 8 bases sitting between them. This CDR3 region has 14 residues. Looked up from germline, CDR1 is MNHEY and CDR2 is SMNVEV (reference sequence). Here the CDR3 DNA reads TGTGCCAGCAGTTTGGGGGGGATGAACACTGAAGCTTTCTTT. It translates to CASSLGGMNTEAFF.